A selection of T cell receptor beta chains follows, all from one sample in a study of cytomegalovirus exposure and HLA in healthy donors. Clones were read by immunoSEQ multiplex PCR, and TCRdb kept only the in-frame ones, dropping some. The sample includes approximately 150,000 clones, about 64% of them seen just once. The specimen sequenced was PBMCs. The source is a man between 50 and 59 years old in good health and CMV-seronegative. CDR3s include the opening cysteine and the closing phenylalanine or tryptophan. Each record gives: clone size, J gene, D gene, V gene, CDR3 DNA, CDR3 protein. D genes are given only for firm matches. Clone size is not always given. Where it is, it says once, few, many or a class for expanded clones.

- | TRBJ2-5 | TRBD1 | TRBV5-6 | TGTGCCAGCAGCAGGACAGGGTTGGAGACCCAGTACTTC | CASSRTGLETQYF
- | TRBJ1-4 | - | TRBV4-1 | TGCGCCAGCAGCCGACGGGAAGTGAATGAAAAACTGTTTTTT | CASSRREVNEKLFF
- | TRBJ2-5 | TRBD1 | TRBV19 | TGTGCCAGTAGTACTCCTAGGGGGCAGGGGAAGGACCAGTACTTC | CASSTPRGQGKDQYF
few | TRBJ1-2 | TRBD1 | TRBV7-9 | TGTGCCAGCAGCCACGGACAGGGTAGCTATGGCTACACCTTC | CASSHGQGSYGYTF
- | TRBJ1-1 | TRBD1 | TRBV5-6 | TGTGCCAGCAGCCCAGGGGCGGGACAGGCTCCTTCCCGGGCTTTCTTT | CASSPGAGQAPSRAFF
- | TRBJ2-3 | TRBD1 | TRBV27 | TGTGCCAGTAAGGACAGGTCGCTCAAGGATACGCAGTATTTT | CASKDRSLKDTQYF
- | TRBJ2-3 | TRBD1 | TRBV2 | TGTGCCAGCAGTGAAGAGGGACAGGGGGCAGATACGCAGTATTTT | CASSEEGQGADTQYF
- | TRBJ1-4 | TRBD1 | TRBV5-4 | TGTGCCAGCAGCTTGAGGGACAGGGGTGCAACTAATGAAAAACTGTTTTTT | CASSLRDRGATNEKLFF
few | TRBJ2-1 | - | TRBV2 | TGTGCCACCTTACAGGGAAGCAATGAGCAGTTCTTC | CATLQGSNEQFF
- | TRBJ1-2 | TRBD1 | TRBV5-4 | TGTGCCAGCAGCCCAGGACAGGGCATCTATGGCTACACCTTC | CASSPGQGIYGYTF
- | TRBJ2-6 | TRBD1 | TRBV5-1 | TGCGCCAGCAGCTTAGGCCAGGGGGTCTATTATGGGGCCAACGTCCTGACTTTC | CASSLGQGVYYGANVLTF
- | TRBJ2-2 | - | TRBV7-2 | TGTGCCAGCAGCTTTCCTCGGGGCACCGGGGAGCTGTTTTTT | CASSFPRGTGELFF
- | TRBJ2-5 | - | TRBV18 | TGTGCCAGCTCACCGATGGACAGACTCAAAGGAGAGACCCAGTACTTC | CASSPMDRLKGETQYF
- | TRBJ2-1 | - | TRBV6-6 | TGTGCCAGCAGTTACGACCTAGCCGGCAATGAGCAGTTCTTC | CASSYDLAGNEQFF
- | TRBJ2-5 | TRBD2 | TRBV19 | TGTGCCAGTAGTATTAAGGGACTAGCGGGGGGGCCCAGAGAGACCCAGTACTTC | CASSIKGLAGGPRETQYF
once | TRBJ2-5 | - | TRBV4-2 | TGTGCCAGCAGCCAAGGACAGCAAGAGACCCAGTACTTC | CASSQGQQETQYF
- | TRBJ2-4 | - | TRBV28 | TGTGCCAGCAGTCCGACAGGCGCCCGGGGAAACATTCAGTACTTC | CASSPTGARGNIQYF
once | TRBJ1-1 | - | TRBV19 | TGTGCCAGTAGTATAACCCCCCGGGACACCAGGGCCTCTGAAGCTTTCTTT | CASSITPRDTRASEAFF
- | TRBJ1-1 | - | TRBV10-2 | TGCGCCAGCAGTAACAGGGAGAACACTGAAGCTTTCTTT | CASSNRENTEAFF
- | TRBJ2-3 | - | TRBV2 | TGTGCCAGCATGGTAGGGGTATCGGCTAGCACAGATACGCAGTATTTT | CASMVGVSASTDTQYF
once | TRBJ2-7 | - | TRBV5-1 | TGCGCCAGCAGCTTGATGCCAGGGGTGTACGAGCAGTACTTC | CASSLMPGVYEQYF
few | TRBJ2-7 | - | TRBV7-2 | TGTGCCAGCAGCCTAGAGGAAGGGGCCCTATTTGAGCAGTACTTC | CASSLEEGALFEQYF
- | TRBJ1-2 | - | TRBV9 | TGTGCCAGCAGCGTAGCTACAGGGAACTATGGCTACACCTTC | CASSVATGNYGYTF
- | TRBJ2-1 | TRBD2 | TRBV5-1 | TGCGCCAGCAGCGACCTTAGCGGGGGCTATCTTGAGCAGTTCTTC | CASSDLSGGYLEQFF
- | TRBJ2-1 | TRBD1 | TRBV10-2 | TGCGCCAGCAGTGAGTCTTATACAGGGGTTACCTACAATGAGCAGTTCTTC | CASSESYTGVTYNEQFF
- | TRBJ2-7 | TRBD2 | TRBV4-1 | TGCGCCAGCAGCCAAGAGCGGGGGGCCTACGAGCAGTACTTC | CASSQERGAYEQYF
- | TRBJ1-2 | TRBD1 | TRBV25-1 | TGTGCCAGCAGAGACCGAGGGGAACAGGGGCTGGGGGGCTACACCTTC | CASRDRGEQGLGGYTF
- | TRBJ1-6 | - | TRBV28 | TGTGCCATCTCACTTGTATTTAGCTCCTATAATTCACCCCTCCACTTT | CAISLVFSSYNSPLHF
- | TRBJ2-2 | TRBD1 | TRBV7-3 | TGTGCCAGCAGCTCTATGGACAGGGGTAACACCGGGGAGCTGTTTTTT | CASSSMDRGNTGELFF
- | TRBJ2-3 | TRBD2 | TRBV11-2 | TGTGCCAGCAGCTTAGTCGGGGGGACCCCACATTCGGAGTATTTT | CASSLVGGTPHSEYF
- | TRBJ1-4 | TRBD1 | TRBV5-1 | TGCGCCAGCAGCTTACAGGGGGCAACTAATGAAAAACTGTTTTTT | CASSLQGATNEKLFF
- | TRBJ1-2 | - | TRBV18 | TGTGCCAGCTCACCTGTGGGCACAGGGACCCCTAACTATGGCTACACCTTC | CASSPVGTGTPNYGYTF
few | TRBJ2-7 | - | TRBV10-1 | TGCGCCAGCAGTGAGTCCCGGGACTTCTCCTACGAGCAGTACTTC | CASSESRDFSYEQYF
few | TRBJ2-3 | TRBD2 | TRBV9 | TGTGCCAGCAGCCCGACTAGCGGCGTTTCCTATACGCAGTATTTT | CASSPTSGVSYTQYF
- | TRBJ1-1 | TRBD1 | TRBV7-9 | TGTGCCAGCAGCTTACAGGGGGCCCTAGAGGCTTTCTTT | CASSLQGALEAFF
- | TRBJ1-2 | TRBD1 | TRBV19 | TGTGCCAGTAGTCTCCAGGGGGGCTATGGCTACACCTTC | CASSLQGGYGYTF
- | TRBJ2-7 | - | TRBV27 | TGTGCCAGCAGTTCCAACAAGGGGTATGGATGGTACTTC | CASSSNKGYGWYF
- | TRBJ1-1 | - | TRBV15 | TGTGCCACCAGCCGACATCGGGGTCAGGAAGCTTTCTTT | CATSRHRGQEAFF
- | TRBJ1-2 | - | TRBV7-8 | TGTGCCAGCAGCTTAGGGGGGGGGAACTATGGCTACACCTTC | CASSLGGGNYGYTF
few | TRBJ1-6 | TRBD1 | TRBV2 | TGTGCCAGCATGGACAGGGGAGGGTCACCCCTCCACTTT | CASMDRGGSPLHF
- | TRBJ1-1 | TRBD1 | TRBV9 | TGTGCCAGCAGCCCCACGACAGGGATTGGGAGCACTGAAGCTTTCTTT | CASSPTTGIGSTEAFF